The source of this T cell receptor beta chain is a study of blood T cell repertoires in COVID-19. Original methodology: How many nucleated cells were present was estimated from reference gene primer amplification. Libraries were prepared by immunoSEQ multiplex PCR; TCRdb keeps only in-frame clonotypes and omits some of them. That table supplies the V and J calls and clone size; D and trimming were determined from the DNA. The sample holds some 350,000 clones, approximately 82% seen once. Trimming pared 6 bases from V and 4 bases from J, leaving 7 bases between. The CDR3 runs 11 residues. Germline CDR1 and CDR2: DFQATT and SNEGSKA (reference sequence).

V and J are TRBV20-1 and TRBJ1-5; D unresolved. This receptor was identified in a man aged 25-40 years with active or convalescent COVID-19. Sequencing was done on a sample of peripheral blood. CDR3 in amino acids: CSAARNQPQHF. CDR3 bases: TGCAGTGCGGCCCGTAATCAGCCCCAGCATTTT.